The sequence of this T cell receptor beta chain was determined in a study of blood T cell repertoires in COVID-19 (TCRdb year 2020). For the wider study: Samples covering the acute and convalescent phases of COVID-19 were provided by collaborators in the United States, Italy and Spain. Samples were obtained from the ongoing ImmuneRACE study (first 160 participants) and from 1,200 or so subjects provided by 6 global collaborators. A de-identified subject ID, COVID-19 status, age in years and sex were almost always included in the sample metadata. The dataset comprised deeply sampled blood TCRbeta repertoires from subjects exposed to, actively infected with, or recovered from COVID-19. The prospective study material was composed of cDNA or gDNA derived from T cells, B-cell-depleted T cells, or PBMCs. HLA class I and class II types, where available, came from metadata supplied by the sample provider rather than from assay-based typing. The repertoires were released in a freely available public database meant as a resource for research on the immune response to SARS-CoV-2.

Whole blood was collected in K2EDTA tubes by collaborating institutions according to the institutions' own protocols. For TCRbeta analysis, collaborator samples were shipped as frozen whole blood, as isolated PBMCs, or as DNA extracted from either sample type. As for this clone: What this receptor recognizes is not known. Within one base of it there is no much larger clone, and no base qualities were kept.

TCRbeta CDR3 regions were amplified from genomic DNA by means of the immunoSEQ Assay, a bias-controlled multiplex PCR. The authors' pipeline ran thus. Nucleated cell counts per sample were estimated from amplification of reference gene primers within the assay. To quantify the absolute abundance of each unique TCRbeta CDR3 rearrangement, sequence reads were collapsed and filtered. For each sample, productive Simpson clonality was calculated as the square root of Simpson's diversity index over productive rearrangements. TCRdb obtained this table from immuneACCESS and retained in-frame rearrangements with V and J assigned. These tables miss some clones; where compared with another copy, unresolved V genes account for less than half of the shortfall, and the remainder is unexplained. V and J calls plus clone size are reproduced from that table; the DNA served to infer D and trimming. In all, the sample holds about 160,000 clones, and 82% of those were seen once. Approximately 22% of the sample is in the top ten clones.

The germline V gene encodes CDR1 SEHNR and CDR2 FQNEAQ (reference sequence). V loses 6 bases, J loses 0 bases, and the germline ends lie 11 bases apart. Taken from cysteine to phenylalanine, the CDR3 has 15 residues. Kept here is only the CDR3 DNA, which spans 45 bases and is read in frame from base 1. Broader findings and caveats from the paper: The quantity of clinical and demographic metadata differed by source and by participant and was supplied without curation.

The receptor comes from a woman older than 75 with acute or convalescent COVID-19. The V gene is TRBV7-9 and the J gene is TRBJ2-2, and the D gene may be TRBD1, 5 bases matching. Sample: peripheral blood. The CDR3 protein sequence reads: CASRVQGPNTGELFF. The nucleotide sequence reads as follows: TGTGCCAGCAGGGTGCAGGGCCCGAACACCGGGGAGCTGTTTTTT.